The rows below give T cell receptor beta chains drawn from one sample of a study of long-term antiretroviral therapy in people with HIV. Assay used: immunoSEQ multiplex PCR; TCRdb lists only in-frame clones, some missing. Of 30,000 to 40,000 clones in the sample, roughly four fifths are singletons; the top ten hold 7.9%. The sequences come from unsorted PBMCs, collected 0.4 years before starting antiretroviral therapy. These receptors all stem from a man younger than 35 with HIV. Each CDR3 is given with its conserved first and last residue.

15 | TRBV7-2 | CASSLWASGDDEQFF
12 | TRBV1 | CTSSHGWEGLFF
17 | TRBV11-2 | CASSLWGHVEEGSVLFF
17 | TRBV18 | CASSPRQSTYSNQPQHF
16 | TRBV27 | CASSLVARGRNSPLHF
17 | TRBV7-7 | CASSPSGTPLPYNEQFF
15 | TRBV5-4 | CASSLMGHSNSPLHF
13 | TRBV29-1 | CSVEGQTTDTQYF
15 | TRBV27 | CASSPPGRAAYEQYF
13 | TRBV2 | CASSETGFEKLFF
14 | TRBV6-5 | CASSYGTFRDEQYF
14 | TRBV19 | CASSPTASTDTQYF
17 | TRBV7-9 | CASSLPFRAGPYNEQFF
14 | TRBV28 | CASSPHRHSYEQYF
16 | TRBV4-1 | CASSQGSQGRYTEAFF
14 | TRBV7-9 | CASSLVRENSPLHF
15 | TRBV5-4 | CASSPSGGAGDGYTF
13 | TRBV6-5 | CASSYEPQVSYTF
14 | TRBV4-1 | CASSQDSGPGTQYF
12 | TRBV9 | CASSFLGGELFF
15 | TRBV5-4 | CASSPQTTGANVLTF
15 | TRBV10-2 | CASSELRGSTDTQYF
16 | TRBV5-4 | CASSPVETSGTGELFF
13 | TRBV5-1 | CASSFQGSGELFF
15 | TRBV2 | CASSGTSGSYNEQFF